This T cell receptor (beta chain) derives from a study of T cells in Graves' hyperthyroidism and ophthalmopathy. This clonotype has only a few counts. What it recognizes is unknown. Germline CDR1 reads DFQATT; CDR2 reads SNEGSKA (reference sequence). V gave up 0 bases and J gave up 3 bases; unmatched junction bases: 11. The CDR3 covers 18 residues. Amplification of TCR beta CDR3 regions was performed using RNA transcripts as template. The HTBI primer set was used in a first-round RT-PCR of the TCR CDR3. MiXCR, run by TCRdb on the multiplex PCR reads, gives a single entry per CDR3 protein. The sample records over 500,000 distinct CDR3 sequences, around 15% being singletons. The authors deemed Graves' hyperthyroidism stable absent ophthalmopathy progression within 18 months. Hyperthyroidism in the patients, aged 18 to 65, was newly diagnosed and under 2 months in duration. Lactation, pregnancy, other autoimmune disease or uncontrolled infection excluded patients.

Overall study findings and caveats: Before onset, by a median of around six months, the model predicted ophthalmopathy.

The V and J genes are TRBV20-1 and TRBJ2-1; 10 bases are a match to TRBD2. Sequenced sample: blood. The TCR comes from a woman aged 40-49 years with Graves' hyperthyroidism. The CDR3 spells CSARDPGASGGNYNEQFF. CDR3 in DNA: TGCAGTGCTAGAGATCCGGGAGCTAGCGGGGGAAACTACAATGAGCAGTTCTTC.